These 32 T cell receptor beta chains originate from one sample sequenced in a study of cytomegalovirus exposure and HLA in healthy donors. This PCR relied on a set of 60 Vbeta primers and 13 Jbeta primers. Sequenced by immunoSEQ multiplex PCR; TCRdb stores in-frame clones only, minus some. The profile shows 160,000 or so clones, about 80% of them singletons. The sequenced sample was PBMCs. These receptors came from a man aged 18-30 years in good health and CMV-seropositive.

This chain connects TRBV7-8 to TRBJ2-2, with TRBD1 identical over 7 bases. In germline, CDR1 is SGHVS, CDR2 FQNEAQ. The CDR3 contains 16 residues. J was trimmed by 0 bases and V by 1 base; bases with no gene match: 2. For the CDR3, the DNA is TGTGCCAGCAGCTTAGGGGACAGACCGAACACCGGGGAGCTGTTTTTT. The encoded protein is CASSLGDRPNTGELFF.

The chain's CDR3 is CASSLSGTETGELFF. The CDR3, as DNA: TGTGCCAGCAGCCTCTCCGGGACAGAGACCGGGGAGCTGTTTTTT. This chain joins TRBV7-9 and TRBJ2-2, with 7 bases identical to TRBD1. From germline, CDR1 is SEHNR and CDR2 FQNEAQ (reference sequence). V lost 5 bases to trimming and J lost 5 bases; unmatched junction nucleotides: 8. This CDR3 has 15 amino acids. The full variable domain, in which reference TRBV7-9 and TRBJ2-2 provide the parts outside the CDR3, is DTGVSQNPRHKITKRGQNVTFRCDPISEHNRLYWYRQTLGQGPEFLTYFQNEAQLEKSRLLSDRFSAERPKGSFSTLEIQRTEQGDSAMYLCASSLSGTETGELFFGEGSRLTVL.

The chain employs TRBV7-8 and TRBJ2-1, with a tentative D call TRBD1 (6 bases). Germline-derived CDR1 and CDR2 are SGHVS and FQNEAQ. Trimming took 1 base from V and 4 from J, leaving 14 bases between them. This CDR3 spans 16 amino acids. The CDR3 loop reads CASSLESTGQYNEQFF. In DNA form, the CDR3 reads TGTGCCAGCAGCTTAGAGTCGACAGGACAATACAATGAGCAGTTCTTC.

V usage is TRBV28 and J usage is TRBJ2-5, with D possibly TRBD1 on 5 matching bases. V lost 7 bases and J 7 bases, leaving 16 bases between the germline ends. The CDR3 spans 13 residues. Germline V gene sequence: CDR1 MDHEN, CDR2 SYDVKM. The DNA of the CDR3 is TGTGCCAGCACCCGAACAGGTTCCGGGACCCAGTACTTC. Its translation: CASTRTGSGTQYF.

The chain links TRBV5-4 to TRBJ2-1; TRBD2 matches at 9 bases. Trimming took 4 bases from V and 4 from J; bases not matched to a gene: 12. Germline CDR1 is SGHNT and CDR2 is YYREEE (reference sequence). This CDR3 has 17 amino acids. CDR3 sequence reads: CASSQLGAGGPYNEQFF. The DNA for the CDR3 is TGTGCCAGCAGCCAACTGGGGGCGGGAGGGCCTTACAATGAGCAGTTCTTC.

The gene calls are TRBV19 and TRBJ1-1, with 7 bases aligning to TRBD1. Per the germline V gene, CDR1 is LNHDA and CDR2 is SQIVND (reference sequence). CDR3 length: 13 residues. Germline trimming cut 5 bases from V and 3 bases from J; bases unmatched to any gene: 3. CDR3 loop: CASSDRDHTEAFF. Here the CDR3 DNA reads TGTGCCAGTAGTGACAGGGACCACACTGAAGCTTTCTTT.

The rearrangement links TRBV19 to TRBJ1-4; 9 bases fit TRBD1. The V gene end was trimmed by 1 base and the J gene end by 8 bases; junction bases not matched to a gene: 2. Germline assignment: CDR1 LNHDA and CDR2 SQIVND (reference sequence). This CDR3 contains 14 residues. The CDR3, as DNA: TGTGCCAGTAGTATAGCCACAGGGGGCGAAAAACTGTTTTTT. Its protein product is CASSIATGGEKLFF.

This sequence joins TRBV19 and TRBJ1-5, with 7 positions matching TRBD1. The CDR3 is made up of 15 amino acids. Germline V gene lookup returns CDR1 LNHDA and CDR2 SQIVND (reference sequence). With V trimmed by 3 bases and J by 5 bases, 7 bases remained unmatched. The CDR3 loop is CASSIPGQPHQPQHF. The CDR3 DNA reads TGTGCCAGTAGTATCCCGGGACAGCCTCATCAGCCCCAGCATTTT.

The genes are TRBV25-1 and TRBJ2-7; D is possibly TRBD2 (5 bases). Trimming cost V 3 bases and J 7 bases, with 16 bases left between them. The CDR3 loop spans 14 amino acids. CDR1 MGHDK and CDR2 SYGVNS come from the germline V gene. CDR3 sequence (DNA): TGTGCCAGCAGTGAGTACGGAGGTTCCTTAGAGCAGTACTTC. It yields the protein CASSEYGGSLEQYF.

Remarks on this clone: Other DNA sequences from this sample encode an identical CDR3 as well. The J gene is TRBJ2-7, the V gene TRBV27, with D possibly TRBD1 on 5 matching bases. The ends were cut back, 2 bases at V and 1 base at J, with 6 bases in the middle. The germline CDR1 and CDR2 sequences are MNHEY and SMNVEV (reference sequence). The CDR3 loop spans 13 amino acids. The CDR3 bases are TGTGCCAGCAGTTTAAGGGGATCCTACGAGCAGTACTTC. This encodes CASSLRGSYEQYF.

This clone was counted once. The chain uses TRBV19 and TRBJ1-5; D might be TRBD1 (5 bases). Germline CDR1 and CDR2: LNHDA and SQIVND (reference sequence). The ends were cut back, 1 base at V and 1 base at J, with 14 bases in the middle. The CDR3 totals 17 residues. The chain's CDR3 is CASSIGPPPGSNQPQHF. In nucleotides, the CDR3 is TGTGCCAGTAGTATAGGGCCGCCCCCAGGGAGCAATCAGCCCCAGCATTTT.

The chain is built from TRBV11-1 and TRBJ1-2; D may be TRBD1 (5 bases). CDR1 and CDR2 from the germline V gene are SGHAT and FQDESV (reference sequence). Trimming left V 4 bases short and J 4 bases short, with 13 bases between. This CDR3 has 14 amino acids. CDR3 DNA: TGTGCCAGCAGCTCCACCCAGGGAACCTATGGCTACACCTTC. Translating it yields CASSSTQGTYGYTF.

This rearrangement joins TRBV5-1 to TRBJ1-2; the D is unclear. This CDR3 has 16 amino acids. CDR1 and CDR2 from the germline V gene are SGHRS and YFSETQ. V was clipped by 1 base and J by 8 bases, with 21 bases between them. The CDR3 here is CASSLTQDPKEDGYTF. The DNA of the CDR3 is TGCGCCAGCAGCTTGACTCAGGACCCCAAGGAGGACGGCTACACCTTC.

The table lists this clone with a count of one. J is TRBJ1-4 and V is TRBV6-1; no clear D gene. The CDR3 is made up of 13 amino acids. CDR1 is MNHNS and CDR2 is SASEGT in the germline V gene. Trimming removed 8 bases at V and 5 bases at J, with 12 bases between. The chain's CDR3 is CASGGRVNEKLFF. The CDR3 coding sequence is TGTGCCAGCGGCGGGAGGGTCAATGAAAAACTGTTTTTT.

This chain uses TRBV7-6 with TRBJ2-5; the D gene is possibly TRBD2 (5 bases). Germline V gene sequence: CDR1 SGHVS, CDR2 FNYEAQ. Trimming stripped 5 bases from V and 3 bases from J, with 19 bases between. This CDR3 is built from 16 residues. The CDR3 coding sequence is TGTGCCAGCAGCCCGATTCTTACTAGGGAGAAAGAGACCCAGTACTTC. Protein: CASSPILTREKETQYF.

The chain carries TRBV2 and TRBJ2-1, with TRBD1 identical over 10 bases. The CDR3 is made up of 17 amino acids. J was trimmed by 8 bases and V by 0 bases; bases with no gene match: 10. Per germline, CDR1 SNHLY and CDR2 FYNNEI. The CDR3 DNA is TGTGCCAGCAGTGAAGCGCAGGGGACAGGGGTTGGCGATGAGCAGTTCTTC. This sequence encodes CASSEAQGTGVGDEQFF. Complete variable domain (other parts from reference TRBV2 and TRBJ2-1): EPEVTQTPSHQVTQMGQEVILRCVPISNHLYFYWYRQILGQKVEFLVSFYNNEISEKSEIFDDQFSVERPDGSNFTLKIRSTKLEDSAMYFCASSEAQGTGVGDEQFFGPGTRLTVL.

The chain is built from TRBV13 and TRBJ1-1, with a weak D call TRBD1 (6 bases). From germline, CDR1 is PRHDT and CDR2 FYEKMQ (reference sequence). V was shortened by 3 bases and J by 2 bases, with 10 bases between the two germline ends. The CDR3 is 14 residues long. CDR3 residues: CASSFQTGNTEAFF. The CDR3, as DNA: TGTGCCAGCAGCTTTCAGACAGGTAACACTGAAGCTTTCTTT.

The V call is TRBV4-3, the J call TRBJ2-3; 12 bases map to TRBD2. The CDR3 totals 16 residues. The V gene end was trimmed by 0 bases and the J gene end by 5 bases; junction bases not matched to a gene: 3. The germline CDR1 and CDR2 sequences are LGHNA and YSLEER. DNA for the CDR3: TGCGCCAGCAGCCAAGATGAGACTAGCGGGAGAGATACGCAGTATTTT. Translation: CASSQDETSGRDTQYF.

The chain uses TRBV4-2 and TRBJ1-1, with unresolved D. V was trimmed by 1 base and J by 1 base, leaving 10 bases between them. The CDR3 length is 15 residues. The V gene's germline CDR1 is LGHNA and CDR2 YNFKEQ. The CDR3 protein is CASSQGLTGNTEAFF. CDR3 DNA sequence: TGTGCCAGCAGCCAAGGTCTAACGGGGAACACTGAAGCTTTCTTT.

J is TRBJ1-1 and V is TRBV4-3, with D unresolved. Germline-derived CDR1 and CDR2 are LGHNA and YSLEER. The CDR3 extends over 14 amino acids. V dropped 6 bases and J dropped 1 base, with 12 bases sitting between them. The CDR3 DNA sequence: TGCGCCAGCAGGCGGACTCTGGGGAACACTGAAGCTTTCTTT. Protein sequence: CASRRTLGNTEAFF.

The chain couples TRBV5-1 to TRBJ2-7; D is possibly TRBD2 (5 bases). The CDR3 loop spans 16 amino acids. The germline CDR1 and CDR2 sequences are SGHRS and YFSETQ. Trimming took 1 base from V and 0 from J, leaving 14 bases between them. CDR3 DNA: TGCGCCAGCAGCTTGCTCGGGGAGAGGCCCTCCTACGAGCAGTACTTC. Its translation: CASSLLGERPSYEQYF. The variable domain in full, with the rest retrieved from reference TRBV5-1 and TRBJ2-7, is KAGVTQTPRYLIKTRGQQVTLSCSPISGHRSVSWYQQTPGQGLQFLFEYFSETQRNKGNFPGRFSGRQFSNSRSEMNVSTLELGDSALYLCASSLLGERPSYEQYFGPGTRLTVT.

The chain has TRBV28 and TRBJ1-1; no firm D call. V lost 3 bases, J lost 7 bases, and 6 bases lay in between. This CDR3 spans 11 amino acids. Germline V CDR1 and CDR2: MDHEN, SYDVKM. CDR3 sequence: CASSLRSEAFF. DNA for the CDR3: TGTGCCAGCAGTTTGCGAAGTGAAGCTTTCTTT.

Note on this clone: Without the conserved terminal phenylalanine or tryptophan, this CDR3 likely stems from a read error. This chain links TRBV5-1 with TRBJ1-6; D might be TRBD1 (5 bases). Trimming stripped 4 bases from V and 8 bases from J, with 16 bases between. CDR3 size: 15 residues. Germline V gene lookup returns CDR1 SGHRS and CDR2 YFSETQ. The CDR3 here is CASSPGTGGDSPLHL. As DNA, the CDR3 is TGCGCCAGCAGCCCGGGGACCGGGGGGGATTCACCCCTCCACCTT.

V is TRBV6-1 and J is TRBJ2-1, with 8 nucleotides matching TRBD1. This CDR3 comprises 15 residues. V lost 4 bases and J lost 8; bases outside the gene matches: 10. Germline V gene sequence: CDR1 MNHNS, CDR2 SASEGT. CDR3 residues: CASSVGTGKFHEQFF. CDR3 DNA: TGTGCCAGCAGTGTAGGGACAGGTAAGTTCCATGAGCAGTTCTTC.

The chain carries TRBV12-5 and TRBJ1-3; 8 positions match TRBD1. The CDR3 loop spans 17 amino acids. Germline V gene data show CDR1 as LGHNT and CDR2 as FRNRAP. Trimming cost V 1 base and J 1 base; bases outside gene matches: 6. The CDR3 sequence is CASGLGHTGGSGNTIYF. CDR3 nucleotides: TGTGCTAGTGGTTTGGGTCATACAGGGGGGTCTGGAAACACCATATATTTT. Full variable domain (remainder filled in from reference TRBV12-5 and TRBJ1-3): DARVTQTPRHKVTEMGQEVTMRCQPILGHNTVFWYRQTMMQGLELLAYFRNRAPLDDSGMPKDRFSAEMPDATLATLKIQPSEPRDSAVYFCASGLGHTGGSGNTIYFGEGSWLTVV.

The CDR3 DNA is TGTGCCAGTAGTATAGAGGGGACAAGCTCTGGAAACACCATATATTTT. Translated, it gives CASSIEGTSSGNTIYF. The chain uses TRBV19 and TRBJ1-3, with D perhaps matching TRBD1 (6 bases). The CDR3 extends over 16 amino acids. CDR1 is LNHDA, CDR2 SQIVND, per germline (reference sequence). The V gene lost 0 bases and the J gene lost 0 bases, with 9 bases spanning the gap.

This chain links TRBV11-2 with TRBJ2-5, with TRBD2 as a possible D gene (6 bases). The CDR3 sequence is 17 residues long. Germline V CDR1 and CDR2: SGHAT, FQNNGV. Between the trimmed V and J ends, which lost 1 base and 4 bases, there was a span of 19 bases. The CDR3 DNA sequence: TGTGCCAGCAGCTTAGTACTAGACAGCCCCGGGGGAGAGACCCAGTACTTC. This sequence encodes CASSLVLDSPGGETQYF.

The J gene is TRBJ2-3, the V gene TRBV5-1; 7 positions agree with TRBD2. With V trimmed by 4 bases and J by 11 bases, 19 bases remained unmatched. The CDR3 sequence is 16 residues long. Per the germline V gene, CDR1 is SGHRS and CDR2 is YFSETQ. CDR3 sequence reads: CASSLGQRDSPRGQYF. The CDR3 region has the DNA TGCGCCAGCAGCCTCGGCCAGCGGGACTCCCCTCGCGGGCAGTATTTT. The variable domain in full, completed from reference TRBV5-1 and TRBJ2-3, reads KAGVTQTPRYLIKTRGQQVTLSCSPISGHRSVSWYQQTPGQGLQFLFEYFSETQRNKGNFPGRFSGRQFSNSRSEMNVSTLELGDSALYLCASSLGQRDSPRGQYFGPGTRLTVL.

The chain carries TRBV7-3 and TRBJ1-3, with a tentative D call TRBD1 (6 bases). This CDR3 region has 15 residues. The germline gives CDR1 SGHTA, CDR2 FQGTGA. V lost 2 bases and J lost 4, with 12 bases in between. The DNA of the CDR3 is TGTGCCAGCAGCTTAGAGGCAGGGGTCGGAAACACCATATATTTT. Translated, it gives CASSLEAGVGNTIYF.

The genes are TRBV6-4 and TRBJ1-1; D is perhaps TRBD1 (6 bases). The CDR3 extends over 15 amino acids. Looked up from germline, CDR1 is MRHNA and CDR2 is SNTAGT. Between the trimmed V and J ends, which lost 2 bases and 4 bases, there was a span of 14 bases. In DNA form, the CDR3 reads TGTGCCAGCAGTGACGGCAGGGGACGCGGCACTGAAGCTTTCTTT. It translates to CASSDGRGRGTEAFF.

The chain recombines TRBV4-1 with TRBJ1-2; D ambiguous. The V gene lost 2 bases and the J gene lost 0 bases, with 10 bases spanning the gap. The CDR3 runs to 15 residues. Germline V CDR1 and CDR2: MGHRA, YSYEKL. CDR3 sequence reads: CASSQHEGSNYGYTF. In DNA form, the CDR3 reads TGCGCCAGCAGCCAACACGAGGGATCTAACTATGGCTACACCTTC.

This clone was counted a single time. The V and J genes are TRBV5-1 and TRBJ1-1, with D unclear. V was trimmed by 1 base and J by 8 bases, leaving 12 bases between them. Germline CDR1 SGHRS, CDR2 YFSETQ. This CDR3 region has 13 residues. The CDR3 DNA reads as TGCGCCAGCAGCTTGCGTGACACTGTGGAAGCTTTCTTT. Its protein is CASSLRDTVEAFF. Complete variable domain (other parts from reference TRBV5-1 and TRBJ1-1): KAGVTQTPRYLIKTRGQQVTLSCSPISGHRSVSWYQQTPGQGLQFLFEYFSETQRNKGNFPGRFSGRQFSNSRSEMNVSTLELGDSALYLCASSLRDTVEAFFGQGTRLTVV.